The next 23 T cell receptor beta chains were all read from a single sample in a study of blood T cell repertoires in COVID-19. Clones were read by immunoSEQ multiplex PCR, and TCRdb kept only the in-frame ones, dropping some. The data contain tens of thousands of clones, approximately 78% of them singletons. Sample: peripheral blood. These receptor sequences come from a human donor with acute or convalescent COVID-19. The donor label of this sample is uncertain.

The V gene is TRBV24-1, the J gene TRBJ2-7; 7 bases are a match to TRBD1. CDR1 and CDR2 from the germline V gene are KGHDR and SFDVKD. V gave up 5 bases and J gave up 5 bases; unmatched junction bases: 5. The CDR3 has 13 amino acids. Here the CDR3 DNA reads TGTGCCACCAGTGCGACAGGGTCCCACGAGCAGTACTTC. Protein sequence: CATSATGSHEQYF.

This clone was observed once. V usage is TRBV2 and J usage is TRBJ2-5, with a possible D match to TRBD1 (6 bases). Trimming stripped 11 bases from V and 2 bases from J, with 24 bases between. Germline CDR1 reads SNHLY; CDR2 reads FYNNEI. The CDR3 covers 16 residues. For the CDR3, the DNA is TGTGCCGGAAGGTTGGGGCCCTTTAGGGGGCAAGAGACCCAGTACTTC. Translated: CAGRLGPFRGQETQYF.

The chain joins TRBV11-2 to TRBJ2-7; a possible D gene is TRBD1 (5 bases). The CDR3 has 16 residues. Germline V lookup: CDR1 SGHAT, CDR2 FQNNGV. Trimming pared 0 bases from V and 6 bases from J, leaving 18 bases between. The CDR3 region has the DNA TGTGCCAGCAGCTTAGATATCATAACAGGTTTCACCGAGCAGTACTTC. Translated, it gives CASSLDIITGFTEQYF.

The V and J genes are TRBV29-1 and TRBJ2-1, with a tentative D call TRBD2 (5 bases). CDR1 is SQVTM, CDR2 ANQGSEA, per germline. The CDR3 is made up of 11 amino acids. V shed 4 bases and J shed 10 bases, with 11 bases lying between them. CDR3 region: CSVATTPEQFF. CDR3 in DNA: TGCAGCGTTGCGACTACCCCCGAGCAGTTCTTC.

The CDR3 DNA is TGTGCCAGCAGCTTAGGACAGGGAGTCTACGAGCAGTACTTC. It specifies CASSLGQGVYEQYF. V and J are TRBV7-2 and TRBJ2-7; 7 bases are a match to TRBD1. The V gene's germline CDR1 is SGHTA and CDR2 FQGNSA. CDR3 length equals 14 residues. Trimming cost V 1 base and J 3 bases; bases outside gene matches: 3.

V usage is TRBV11-3 and J usage is TRBJ2-7, with D tentatively TRBD2 (6 bases). Germline V gene data show CDR1 as SGHNT and CDR2 as YENEEA. V dropped 7 bases and J dropped 3 bases, with 13 bases sitting between them. This CDR3 has 13 residues. CDR3 nucleotides: TGTGCCAGCAAGGAGCGGGCAGACTACGAGCAGTACTTC. It codes for CASKERADYEQYF. The whole variable domain, remainder taken from reference TRBV11-3 and TRBJ2-7, is EAGVVQSPRYKIIEKKQPVAFWCNPISGHNTLYWYLQNLGQGPELLIRYENEEAVDDSQLPKDRFSAERLKGVDSTLKIQPAELGDSAVYLCASKERADYEQYFGPGTRLTVT.

The count of this clone is one. The V and J genes are TRBV7-2 and TRBJ2-7, with TRBD1 identical over 7 bases. V gave up 5 bases and J gave up 4 bases; unmatched junction bases: 11. The CDR3 contains 15 residues. The germline V gene encodes CDR1 SGHTA and CDR2 FQGNSA. The CDR3 DNA reads as TGTGCCAGCAGCGCCGACAGGGCGACCCAATACGAGCAGTACTTC. Amino acid sequence: CASSADRATQYEQYF.

The V and J genes are TRBV11-3 and TRBJ2-1, with 8 bases matching TRBD1. V was pared by 5 bases and J by 0 bases, with 9 bases of the junction left unmatched. Looked up from germline, CDR1 is SGHNT and CDR2 is YENEEA. There are 17 residues in the CDR3. The CDR3 loop reads CASSRSDRAFSYNEQFF. CDR3 bases: TGTGCCAGCAGCAGATCGGACAGGGCCTTCTCCTACAATGAGCAGTTCTTC.

This chain uses TRBV19 with TRBJ2-7; 8 bases map to TRBD2. The J segment lost 5 bases and the V segment lost 5 bases, leaving 11 bases of the junction unmatched. Per germline, CDR1 LNHDA and CDR2 SQIVND (reference sequence). This CDR3 has 15 residues. The chain's CDR3 is CASSYASGSGNEQYF. CDR3 DNA sequence: TGTGCCAGTAGTTATGCAAGCGGGAGTGGAAACGAGCAGTACTTC. Looking up the rest from reference TRBV19 and TRBJ2-7 gives the full variable domain: DGGITQSPKYLFRKEGQNVTLSCEQNLNHDAMYWYRQDPGQGLRLIYYSQIVNDFQKGDIAEGYSVSREKKESFPLTVTSAQKNPTAFYLCASSYASGSGNEQYFGPGTRLTVT.

J is TRBJ1-4 and V is TRBV4-1; no definite D call. Trimming left V 1 base short and J 4 bases short, with 13 bases between. Germline V lookup: CDR1 MGHRA, CDR2 YSYEKL. CDR3 length: 16 residues. The chain's CDR3 is CASSQVSSAGNEKLFF. CDR3 bases: TGCGCCAGCAGCCAAGTTTCCTCGGCAGGTAATGAAAAACTGTTTTTT.

The rearrangement links TRBV2 to TRBJ1-5, with 10 bases fitting TRBD1. Losses at the gene ends were 7 bases for V and 2 bases for J; bases not matched to a gene: 5. CDR3 length equals 15 residues. Germline values: CDR1 SNHLY, CDR2 FYNNEI. CDR3 sequence reads: CASISGTGGNQPQHF. CDR3 in DNA: TGTGCCAGCATCAGCGGGACAGGGGGCAATCAGCCCCAGCATTTT. The whole variable domain, remainder taken from reference TRBV2 and TRBJ1-5, is EPEVTQTPSHQVTQMGQEVILRCVPISNHLYFYWYRQILGQKVEFLVSFYNNEISEKSEIFDDQFSVERPDGSNFTLKIRSTKLEDSAMYFCASISGTGGNQPQHFGDGTRLSIL.

The chain couples TRBV10-1 to TRBJ2-5, with TRBD2 identical over 9 bases. J gave up 8 bases and V 3 bases, and 7 bases lay outside the gene matches. The CDR3 is 14 amino acids. CDR1 is WNHNN, CDR2 SYGVQD, per germline (reference sequence). The CDR3 loop is CASSDSSGGTTQYF. The CDR3 nucleotides read TGCGCCAGCAGTGATTCGAGCGGGGGGACAACCCAGTACTTC.

This chain links TRBV23-1 with TRBJ2-1; D is unresolved. TRBV23-1 is an open reading frame, and its role is uncertain. The V and J ends lost 1 base and 5 bases respectively, with 9 bases between them. The CDR3 sequence is 14 residues long. For the CDR3, the DNA is TGCGCCAGCAGTCAATTGAGCTTTAACAATGAGCAGTTCTTC. Protein: CASSQLSFNNEQFF.

The chain carries TRBV29-1 and TRBJ1-1; 10 positions agree with TRBD1. Germline V lookup: CDR1 SQVTM, CDR2 ANQGSEA. The CDR3 runs to 13 residues. V lost 8 bases, J lost 9 bases, and 12 bases stayed unmatched. CDR3 protein: CSFLGTGVSKAFF. The CDR3 coding sequence is TGCAGCTTCCTAGGGACAGGGGTTTCCAAAGCTTTCTTT. Variable domain in full (rest from reference TRBV29-1 and TRBJ1-1): SAVISQKPSRDICQRGTSLTIQCQVDSQVTMMFWYRQQPGQSLTLIATANQGSEATYESGFVIDKFPISRPNLTFSTLTVSNMSPEDSSIYLCSFLGTGVSKAFFGQGTRLTVV.

V and J are TRBV25-1 and TRBJ2-1; possible D gene TRBD2, 7 bases. This CDR3 has 16 amino acids. Germline CDR1 MGHDK, CDR2 SYGVNS. V gave up 6 bases and J gave up 8 bases, with 23 bases separating them. The CDR3 protein is CASRAGGGGMWYEQFF. DNA for the CDR3: TGTGCCAGCAGGGCCGGAGGGGGGGGAATGTGGTATGAGCAGTTCTTC. Using reference TRBV25-1 and TRBJ2-1 for the parts outside the CDR3, the full variable domain is EADIYQTPRYLVIGTGKKITLECSQTMGHDKMYWYQQDPGMELHLIHYSYGVNSTEKGDLSSESTVSRIRTEHFPLTLESARPSHTSQYLCASRAGGGGMWYEQFFGPGTRLTVL.

This chain joins TRBV19 and TRBJ1-3, with D maybe TRBD1 (5 bases). The V end was cut by 10 bases, the J end by 3 bases, with 13 bases between. Per germline, CDR1 LNHDA and CDR2 SQIVND (reference sequence). There are 13 residues in the CDR3. CDR3 residues: CATRQGFGNTIYF. The CDR3 nucleotides are TGTGCCACACGCCAGGGTTTTGGAAACACCATATATTTT.

In this sample, this clone turned up once. The chain combines TRBV19 with TRBJ1-2; TRBD1 agrees at 7 bases. J was trimmed by 4 bases and V by 1 base; bases with no gene match: 6. This CDR3 has 15 residues. Looked up from germline, CDR1 is LNHDA and CDR2 is SQIVND (reference sequence). DNA of the CDR3: TGTGCCAGTAGTATAGGAGGGGGACAGCGCTATGGCTACACCTTC. Translation: CASSIGGGQRYGYTF. The whole variable domain, remainder taken from reference TRBV19 and TRBJ1-2, is DGGITQSPKYLFRKEGQNVTLSCEQNLNHDAMYWYRQDPGQGLRLIYYSQIVNDFQKGDIAEGYSVSREKKESFPLTVTSAQKNPTAFYLCASSIGGGQRYGYTFGSGTRLTVV.

This rearrangement joins TRBV2 to TRBJ1-5; perhaps TRBD1 as D (5 bases). Germline CDR1 is SNHLY and CDR2 is FYNNEI. The CDR3 runs to 16 residues. V shed 3 bases and J shed 6 bases, with 18 bases lying between them. In DNA, the CDR3 is TGTGCCAGCAGTGATAATGGGGCGGGGGGGTTTCAGCCCCAGCATTTT. This gives the protein CASSDNGAGGFQPQHF.

CDR3 nucleotides: TGTGCCAGCACCAGAGGACTAGCCAAAAACATTCAGTACTTC. This sequence encodes CASTRGLAKNIQYF. This chain links TRBV2 with TRBJ2-4; TRBD2 might be the D (5 bases). V shed 7 bases and J shed 0 bases, with 10 bases lying between them. CDR1 is SNHLY, CDR2 FYNNEI, per germline. This CDR3 is 14 amino acids long.

The chain is built from TRBV28 and TRBJ1-4, with D unclear. From germline, CDR1 is MDHEN and CDR2 SYDVKM. This CDR3 region has 11 residues. V was trimmed by 6 bases and J by 7 bases, leaving 6 bases between them. CDR3 amino acids: CASSLGEKLFF. CDR3 DNA: TGTGCCAGCAGCCTCGGTGAAAAACTGTTTTTT.

The chain recombines TRBV2 with TRBJ1-3, with D unresolved. From germline, CDR1 is SNHLY and CDR2 FYNNEI. The CDR3 sequence is 13 residues long. With 9 bases removed from V and 4 bases from J, the gap between germline ends came to 13 bases. CDR3 residues: CASGPWEGNTIYF. DNA of the CDR3: TGTGCCAGTGGACCGTGGGAGGGAAACACCATATATTTT.

In its sample, this clone was seen once. The chain links TRBV18 to TRBJ1-1, with 10 bases matching TRBD1. CDR1 KGHSH and CDR2 LQKENI come from the germline V gene. The length of the CDR3 is 15 residues. Trimming took 4 bases from V and 5 from J; bases not matched to a gene: 7. Written as DNA, the CDR3 is TGTGCCAGCTCACTGACCGGGACAGGGGAGACTGAAGCTTTCTTT. As protein: CASSLTGTGETEAFF.

The rearrangement links TRBV5-1 to TRBJ1-1; perhaps TRBD1 as D (6 bases). The V gene lost 3 bases and the J gene lost 4 bases, with 13 bases spanning the gap. The CDR3 spans 14 residues. Germline V gene lookup returns CDR1 SGHRS and CDR2 YFSETQ. The CDR3 spells CASSSTTGITEAFF. CDR3 sequence (DNA): TGCGCCAGCAGCTCGACCACAGGGATCACTGAAGCTTTCTTT.